What follows are 27 T cell receptor beta chains derived from one specimen sequenced in a study of blood T cell repertoires in COVID-19. TCRdb's copy holds only in-frame clones and misses some; the assay was immunoSEQ multiplex PCR. Of 200,000 to 250,000 clones in the sample, more than 75% were seen once. Sequences were obtained from peripheral blood. Source of these receptors: a man in his fifties or sixties with acute or convalescent COVID-19.

The chain has TRBV11-3 and TRBJ2-1; 7 nucleotides align to TRBD2. Germline loops: CDR1 SGHNT, CDR2 YENEEA. V shed 5 bases and J 2 bases; nucleotides not matched to a gene: 6. This CDR3 is built from 15 residues. The CDR3 bases are TGTGCCAGCAGCGGAACCGGGACTACCTACAATGAGCAGTTCTTC. Translated, it gives CASSGTGTTYNEQFF. Using reference TRBV11-3 and TRBJ2-1 for the parts outside the CDR3, the full variable domain is EAGVVQSPRYKIIEKKQPVAFWCNPISGHNTLYWYLQNLGQGPELLIRYENEEAVDDSQLPKDRFSAERLKGVDSTLKIQPAELGDSAVYLCASSGTGTTYNEQFFGPGTRLTVL.

The V call is TRBV7-2, the J call TRBJ2-6; D gene uncertain. Trimming stripped 6 bases from V and 0 bases from J, with 9 bases between. Germline V lookup: CDR1 SGHTA, CDR2 FQGNSA. The CDR3 spans 15 residues. The CDR3 DNA follows: TGTGCCAGCAGACCTAATAGCTCTGGGGCCAACGTCCTGACTTTC. It translates to CASRPNSSGANVLTF.

The chain is built from TRBV7-2 and TRBJ1-3; no clear D. The V gene lost 1 base and the J gene lost 4 bases, with 14 bases spanning the gap. The germline V gene encodes CDR1 SGHTA and CDR2 FQGNSA. CDR3 length: 16 residues. This chain's CDR3 is CASSLEMSLGGNTIYF. DNA of the CDR3: TGTGCCAGCAGCTTAGAGATGAGTCTCGGGGGAAACACCATATATTTT. The complete variable domain, with remaining parts taken from reference TRBV7-2 and TRBJ1-3, reads GAGVSQSPSNKVTEKGKDVELRCDPISGHTALYWYRQSLGQGLEFLIYFQGNSAPDKSGLPSDRFSAERTGGSVSTLTIQRTQQEDSAVYLCASSLEMSLGGNTIYFGEGSWLTVV.

V usage is TRBV25-1 and J usage is TRBJ2-1; 7 nucleotides align to TRBD2. CDR1 and CDR2 (germline): MGHDK, SYGVNS. CDR3 size: 16 residues. Trimming took 4 bases from V and 0 from J; bases not matched to a gene: 6. This chain's CDR3 is CASSVQPGGSYNEQFF. Here the CDR3 DNA reads TGTGCCAGCAGTGTGCAGCCGGGGGGCTCCTACAATGAGCAGTTCTTC. The full variable domain, in which reference TRBV25-1 and TRBJ2-1 provide the parts outside the CDR3, is EADIYQTPRYLVIGTGKKITLECSQTMGHDKMYWYQQDPGMELHLIHYSYGVNSTEKGDLSSESTVSRIRTEHFPLTLESARPSHTSQYLCASSVQPGGSYNEQFFGPGTRLTVL.

This chain links TRBV6-2 or TRBV6-3 with TRBJ2-2; D possibly corresponds to TRBD2 (7 bases). The V gene lost 5 bases and the J gene lost 3 bases, with 13 bases spanning the gap. CDR3 length equals 15 residues. Germline assignment: CDR1 MNHEY and CDR2 SVGEGT. CDR3 protein: CASSSGDMDTGELFF. The CDR3 bases are TGTGCCAGCAGTAGCGGGGACATGGACACCGGGGAGCTGTTTTTT.

V gene TRBV18 combines with J gene TRBJ2-7; 7 bases agree with TRBD1. The V gene end was trimmed by 6 bases and the J gene end by 6 bases; junction bases not matched to a gene: 8. Germline CDR1 is KGHSH and CDR2 is LQKENI. The CDR3 extends over 13 amino acids. CDR3 sequence: CASSRDRVAEQYF. CDR3 sequence (DNA): TGTGCCAGCTCGCGTGACAGGGTTGCCGAGCAGTACTTC.

A single count supports this clone. The chain couples TRBV4-2 to TRBJ2-3; 14 bases map to TRBD2. With 4 bases clipped from V and 2 bases from J, the junction kept 5 bases outside the gene matches. Germline CDR1 and CDR2: LGHNA and YNFKEQ. There are 17 residues in the CDR3. CDR3 amino acids: CASSRGTSGGLTDTQYF. The CDR3 DNA sequence: TGTGCCAGCAGCCGTGGGACTAGCGGGGGTCTCACAGATACGCAGTATTTT.

This chain uses TRBV28 with TRBJ2-1, with 8 nucleotides matching TRBD2. The ends lost 5 bases at V and 6 bases at J; junction bases unmatched: 6. Germline loops: CDR1 MDHEN, CDR2 SYDVKM. The CDR3 extends over 14 amino acids. CDR3 protein: CASSLGGAVNEQFF. Written as DNA, the CDR3 is TGTGCCAGCAGTCTCGGGGGGGCAGTCAATGAGCAGTTCTTC.

V and J are TRBV27 and TRBJ1-4; D remains unclear. V was trimmed by 7 bases and J by 2 bases, leaving 14 bases between them. Germline V gene sequence: CDR1 MNHEY, CDR2 SMNVEV (reference sequence). The CDR3 consists of 15 residues. In DNA, the CDR3 is TGTGCCAGCACCCGTCGAGGGTCGACTAATGAAAAACTGTTTTTT. It codes for CASTRRGSTNEKLFF.

This clone has a single count. The chain has TRBV5-6 and TRBJ2-2, with TRBD1 matching 10 bases. Per germline, CDR1 SGHDT and CDR2 YYEEEE. Unmatched junction bases numbered 6, after V lost 5 bases and J lost 5 bases. This CDR3 spans 15 amino acids. The DNA for the CDR3 is TGTGCCAGCAGGTACGGGACAGGGGAAACCGGGGAGCTGTTTTTT. Translating gives CASRYGTGETGELFF.

This clone has a count of ten or more. The chain joins TRBV6-6 to TRBJ1-5; perhaps TRBD1 as D (5 bases). Trimming removed 6 bases at V and 3 bases at J, with 12 bases between. Germline CDR1 MNHNY, CDR2 SVGAGI (reference sequence). This CDR3 region has 14 residues. DNA of the CDR3: TGTGCCAGCAGCAAACAGGAGATCAATCAGCCCCAGCATTTT. This gives the protein CASSKQEINQPQHF.

The chain links TRBV10-2 to TRBJ2-5, with TRBD2 matching 9 bases. Germline V gives CDR1 WSHSY, CDR2 SAAADI. The CDR3 totals 19 residues. V lost 4 bases, J lost 2 bases, and 17 bases stayed unmatched. CDR3 coding DNA: TGCGCCAGCAGTGCGCCAGCGGGGGGACCAACCAGTACTCAAGAGACCCAGTACTTC. It translates to CASSAPAGGPTSTQETQYF.

The sample holds a few counts of this clone. The V call is TRBV11-2, the J call TRBJ1-2; TRBD1 matches 7 bases. This CDR3 is 15 amino acids long. CDR1 SGHAT and CDR2 FQNNGV come from the germline V gene. V lost 1 base and J lost 4; bases outside the gene matches: 6. The CDR3 sequence is CASSLAGQGGYGYTF. CDR3 in DNA: TGTGCCAGCAGCTTAGCAGGGCAGGGGGGCTATGGCTACACCTTC.

The chain is built from TRBV18 and TRBJ1-2; 10 bases agree with TRBD1. Germline loops: CDR1 KGHSH, CDR2 LQKENI. The trim removed 1 base at V and 5 bases at J, leaving 10 bases unmatched. The CDR3 has 17 amino acids. CDR3 residues: CASSPRGDRGLPYGYTF. The CDR3 region has the DNA TGTGCCAGCTCACCACGGGGGGACAGGGGCCTTCCTTATGGCTACACCTTC.

The rearrangement links TRBV19 to TRBJ1-2; D remains ambiguous. CDR1 and CDR2 (germline): LNHDA, SQIVND (reference sequence). CDR3 length: 13 amino acids. V dropped 9 bases and J dropped 4 bases, with 15 bases sitting between them. CDR3 in DNA: TGTGCCAGCCAGGAGCGGAATGGCTATGGCTACACCTTC. Amino acids: CASQERNGYGYTF.

The chain recombines TRBV9 with TRBJ1-1, with 7 positions matching TRBD1. CDR1 is SGDLS and CDR2 is YYNGEE in the germline V gene. The CDR3 is 14 residues long. J lost 3 bases, V lost 0 bases, and 2 bases had no gene match. In DNA form, the CDR3 reads TGTGCCAGCAGCGTAGCTGGACAGGACACTGAAGCTTTCTTT. It yields the protein CASSVAGQDTEAFF.

The chain is built from TRBV18 and TRBJ2-7; 7 nucleotides align to TRBD1. This CDR3 is built from 16 residues. The trim removed 3 bases at V and 2 bases at J, leaving 10 bases unmatched. Germline CDR1 and CDR2: KGHSH and LQKENI. For the CDR3, the DNA is TGTGCCAGCTCACCCAAGACAGGGAAAGGGCCCTACGAGCAGTACTTC. It codes for CASSPKTGKGPYEQYF.

The gene calls are TRBV29-1 and TRBJ2-4; D may be TRBD1 (6 bases). Per the germline V gene, CDR1 is SQVTM and CDR2 is ANQGSEA. The V and J ends lost 3 bases and 0 bases respectively, with 12 bases between them. The CDR3 has 15 residues. The CDR3 spells CSVEGAARAKNIQYF. In DNA form, the CDR3 reads TGCAGCGTTGAGGGGGCAGCGCGAGCCAAAAACATTCAGTACTTC.

This chain joins TRBV24-1 and TRBJ2-3; TRBD2 matches 11 bases. The V segment lost 5 bases and the J segment 5 bases; nucleotides outside the gene matches: 2. This CDR3 has 14 residues. Germline lookup yields CDR1 KGHDR and CDR2 SFDVKD. CDR3 nucleotides: TGTGCCACCAGTGTTAGCGGGGGGGAAGATACGCAGTATTTT. Protein sequence: CATSVSGGEDTQYF.

This chain uses TRBV6-6 with TRBJ2-5, with D possibly matching TRBD1 (6 bases). The germline V and J ends were trimmed by 7 bases and 4 bases, with 19 bases remaining between them. The germline CDR1 and CDR2 sequences are MNHNY and SVGAGI (reference sequence). CDR3 size: 15 residues. The CDR3 is CASTLGQGHGETQYF. CDR3 sequence (DNA): TGTGCCAGCACCCTTGGGCAGGGACACGGAGAGACCCAGTACTTC.

V gene TRBV6-5 combines with J gene TRBJ2-7, with TRBD1 matching 9 bases. The CDR3 length is 14 residues. With 2 bases clipped from V and 2 bases from J, the junction kept 1 base outside the gene matches. In germline, CDR1 is MNHEY, CDR2 SVGAGI. CDR3 sequence reads: CASSYRTGAYEQYF. CDR3 nucleotides: TGTGCCAGCAGTTACAGGACAGGGGCCTACGAGCAGTACTTC.

This clone was seen only a few times. The V gene is TRBV2, the J gene TRBJ2-3; 13 bases are shared with TRBD2. Germline CDR1 reads SNHLY; CDR2 reads FYNNEI. This CDR3 has 15 residues. After removal of 6 bases from V and 5 bases from J, the junction contained 5 bases not matched to a gene. The DNA of the CDR3 is TGTGCCAGCAGCAGACTAGCGGGGGGCAAAGATACGCAGTATTTT. Amino acid sequence: CASSRLAGGKDTQYF.

This chain joins TRBV19 and TRBJ1-5; 7 bases fit TRBD1. CDR1 and CDR2 from the germline V gene are LNHDA and SQIVND (reference sequence). This CDR3 comprises 16 residues. V shed 5 bases and J 2 bases; nucleotides not matched to a gene: 9. The CDR3 reads CASSPGTVTGNQPQHF. In nucleotides, the CDR3 is TGTGCCAGTAGTCCAGGGACAGTCACAGGCAATCAGCCCCAGCATTTT.

The CDR3, as DNA: TGTGCCAGCAGCTTAATCGGGGAAAGCAATCAGCCCCAGCATTTT. Protein: CASSLIGESNQPQHF. The chain combines TRBV7-9 with TRBJ1-5; the D is unclear. The CDR3 is 15 residues long. Germline CDR1 is SEHNR and CDR2 is FQNEAQ (reference sequence). V was clipped by 2 bases and J by 1 base, with 9 bases between them. Looking up the rest from reference TRBV7-9 and TRBJ1-5 gives the full variable domain: DTGVSQNPRHKITKRGQNVTFRCDPISEHNRLYWYRQTLGQGPEFLTYFQNEAQLEKSRLLSDRFSAERPKGSFSTLEIQRTEQGDSAMYLCASSLIGESNQPQHFGDGTRLSIL.

This chain's CDR3 is CASTGTGSSYEQYF. CDR3 in DNA: TGCGCCAGCACCGGGACAGGGTCATCCTACGAGCAGTACTTC. J is TRBJ2-7 and V is TRBV10-2; TRBD1 aligns across 9 bases. This CDR3 region has 14 residues. Germline-derived CDR1 and CDR2 are WSHSY and SAAADI. Trimming took 7 bases from V and 1 from J; bases not matched to a gene: 5.

This clone was picked up one time. In DNA, the CDR3 is TGTGCCAGCAGCCCGGGACTCACGAGAGATACGCAGTATTTT. This translates into CASSPGLTRDTQYF. This rearrangement joins TRBV5-4 to TRBJ2-3; TRBD2 might be the D (6 bases). The germline gives CDR1 SGHNT, CDR2 YYREEE (reference sequence). V gave up 4 bases and J gave up 5 bases, with 14 bases separating them. This CDR3 has 14 amino acids.

The CDR3 sequence: CASSPTSGASTDTQYF. The CDR3 DNA sequence: TGTGCCAGCAGTCCGACTAGCGGGGCTAGCACAGATACGCAGTATTTT. J is TRBJ2-3 and V is TRBV27, with 11 bases aligning to TRBD2. From germline, CDR1 is MNHEY and CDR2 SMNVEV (reference sequence). The CDR3 extends over 16 amino acids. Trimming took 5 bases from V and 0 from J; bases not matched to a gene: 4.